This T cell receptor beta chain originates from a study of cytomegalovirus exposure and HLA in healthy donors. Study-wide results and caveats: TCR beta sequences reportedly predicted most subjects' HLA-A and HLA-B alleles accurately. An apparent linkage of common viral pathogens to several of the most significant clusters emerged in a later analysis. Productive status was seen about 90% or about 30% of the time for most TCR beta V segments in an earlier analysis.

In germline, CDR1 is SGHAT, CDR2 FQNNGV. The CDR3 runs 16 residues. V lost 5 bases and J lost 4; bases outside the gene matches: 14. Both 60 Vbeta primers and 13 Jbeta primers went into the PCR. Libraries were prepared by immunoSEQ multiplex PCR; TCRdb keeps only in-frame clonotypes and omits some of them. The sample records under 130,000 clones, over 75% being singletons. For this clone: Antigen: not known.

The sequence came from a middle-aged woman in good health and CMV-seropositive. V and J are TRBV11-2 and TRBJ2-7; TRBD1 matches at 7 bases. Sequences were obtained from PBMCs. In nucleotides, the CDR3 is TGTGCCAGCAGCGCCCTCGTACGACAGGGCCCATACGAGCAGTACTTC. Protein product: CASSALVRQGPYEQYF.